The T cell receptor (beta chain) under discussion was sequenced for a study of cytomegalovirus exposure and HLA in healthy donors. General study points: It emerged from a later analysis that several of the most significant clusters appeared to be linked to common viral pathogens. As was reported, the HLA-A and HLA-B alleles of most subjects were accurately predicted from TCR beta sequences.

This CDR3 is built from 14 residues. CDR1 and CDR2 from the germline V gene are SGHNT and YYREEE (reference sequence). Concerning this clone itself: Its matching antigen is unknown. One junction end disagrees with the germline gene, perhaps due to a read error.

The PCR used 60 Vbeta and 13 Jbeta primers. Here immunoSEQ multiplex PCR was the method, and the copy in TCRdb shows in-frame clones only, minus some. The top ten hold less than 6.5% of the sample, which has approximately 130,000 clones, 75% to 90% seen once. This sequence originates from a woman between 40 and 50 years old in good health and CMV-seropositive. Sequencing was done on a sample of PBMCs. V is TRBV5-4 and J is TRBJ1-1, with D unresolved. The CDR3 coding sequence is TGTGCCAGCAGCTTGTACAGACAAAACACTGAAACTTTCTTT. As protein: CASSLYRQNTETFF.